Given below is one T cell receptor (beta chain) in context. This record belongs to a study of blood T cells in healthy people across ages. It was with a sample-barcoded 5' primer and a J-beta primer mix that a second PCR of about 7 to 12 cycles was run. TCRdb analysed the 5' RACE reads with MiXCR anew, one entry per CDR3 protein. Here the sample spans approximately 770,000 distinct CDR3 sequences, roughly 60% being singletons. The V gene's germline CDR1 is SGHTA and CDR2 FQGNSA. The CDR3 loop spans 16 amino acids. Trimming removed 2 bases at V and 0 bases at J, with 12 bases between. The TCR was taken from a man aged 30 to 39 in good health. This rearrangement joins TRBV7-2 to TRBJ2-3; no firm D call. The sample consisted of blood. The CDR3: CASSLYLALSTDTQYF. CDR3 nucleotide sequence: TGTGCCAGCAGCTTATACTTAGCACTTAGCACAGATACGCAGTATTTT.